This TCR beta chain was profiled in a study of T cells in Graves' hyperthyroidism and ophthalmopathy. Amplification targeted TCR beta CDR3 regions from RNA transcripts. The TCR CDR3 was amplified in a first-round RT-PCR using the HTBI primer set. TCRdb re-called the multiplex PCR reads through MiXCR, storing one row per CDR3 protein. The sample lists hundreds of thousands of distinct CDR3 sequences, about 15% occurring once. This clonotype was found many times. What it recognizes is unknown. Orbital computed tomography, thyroid ultrasound, serum thyroxine and TRAb, and clinical symptoms together informed the diagnoses. Study results and caveats: Most clonotypes expanded in the thyroid (above 0.001) were also present in blood.

This CDR3 is 14 amino acids long. CDR1 is SNHLY, CDR2 FYNNEI, per germline. J was trimmed by 2 bases and V by 5 bases; bases with no gene match: 3. This receptor was taken from a young woman with Graves' hyperthyroidism that later progressed to Graves' ophthalmopathy. Sequencing input: blood. V gene TRBV2 combines with J gene TRBJ1-5, with 7 bases that match TRBD1. CDR3 residues: CASSTGQRNQPQHF. The DNA for the CDR3 is TGTGCCAGCAGTACGGGACAGCGCAATCAGCCCCAGCATTTT.